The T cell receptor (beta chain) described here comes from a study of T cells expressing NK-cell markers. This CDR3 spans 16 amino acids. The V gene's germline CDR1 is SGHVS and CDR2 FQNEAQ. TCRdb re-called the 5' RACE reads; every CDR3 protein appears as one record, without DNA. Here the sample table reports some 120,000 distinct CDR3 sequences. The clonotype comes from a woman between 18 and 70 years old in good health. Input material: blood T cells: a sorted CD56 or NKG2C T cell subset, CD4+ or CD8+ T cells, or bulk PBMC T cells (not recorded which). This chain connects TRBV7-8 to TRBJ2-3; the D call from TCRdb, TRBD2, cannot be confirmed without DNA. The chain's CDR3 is CASSLSSGAAPDTQYF. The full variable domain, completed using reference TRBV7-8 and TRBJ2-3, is GAGVSQSPRYKVAKRGQDVALRCDPISGHVSLFWYQQALGQGPEFLTYFQNEAQLDKSGLPSDRFFAERPEGSVSTLKIQRTQQEDSAVYLCASSLSSGAAPDTQYFGPGTRLTVL.